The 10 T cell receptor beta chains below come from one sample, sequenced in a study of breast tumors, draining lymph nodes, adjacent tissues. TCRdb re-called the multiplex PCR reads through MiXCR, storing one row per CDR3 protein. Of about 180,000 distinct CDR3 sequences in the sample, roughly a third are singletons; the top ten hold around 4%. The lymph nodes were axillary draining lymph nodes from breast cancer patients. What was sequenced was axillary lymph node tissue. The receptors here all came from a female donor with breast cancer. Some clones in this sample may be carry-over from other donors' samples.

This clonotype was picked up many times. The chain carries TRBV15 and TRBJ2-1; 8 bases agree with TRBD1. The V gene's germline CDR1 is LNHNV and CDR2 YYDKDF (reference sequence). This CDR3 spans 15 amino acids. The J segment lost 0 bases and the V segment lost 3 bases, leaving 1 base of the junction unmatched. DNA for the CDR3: TGTGCCACCAGCAGGGACAGGGACTCCTACAATGAGCAGTTCTTC. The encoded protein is CATSRDRDSYNEQFF.

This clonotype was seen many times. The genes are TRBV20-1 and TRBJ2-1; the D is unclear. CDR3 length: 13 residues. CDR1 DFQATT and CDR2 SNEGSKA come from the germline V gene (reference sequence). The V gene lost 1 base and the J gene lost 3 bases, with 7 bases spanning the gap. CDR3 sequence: CSARVDNYNEQFF. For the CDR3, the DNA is TGCAGTGCTAGAGTCGATAACTACAATGAGCAGTTCTTC.

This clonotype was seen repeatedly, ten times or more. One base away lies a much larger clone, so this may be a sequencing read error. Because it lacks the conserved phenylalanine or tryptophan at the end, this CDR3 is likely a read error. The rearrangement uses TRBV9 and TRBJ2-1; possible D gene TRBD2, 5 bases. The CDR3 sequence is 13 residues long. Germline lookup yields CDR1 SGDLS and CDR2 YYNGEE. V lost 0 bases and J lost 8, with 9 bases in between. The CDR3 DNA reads TGTGCCAGCAGCGTAGAGCTGGGAGATGAGCAGTTCTCC. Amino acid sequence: CASSVELGDEQFS.

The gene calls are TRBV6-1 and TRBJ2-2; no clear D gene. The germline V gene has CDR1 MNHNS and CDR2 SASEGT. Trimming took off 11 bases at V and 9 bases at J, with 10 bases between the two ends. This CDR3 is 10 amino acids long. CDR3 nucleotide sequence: TGTGCCGGGTCTCACAGGGAGCTGTTTTTT. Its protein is CAGSHRELFF.

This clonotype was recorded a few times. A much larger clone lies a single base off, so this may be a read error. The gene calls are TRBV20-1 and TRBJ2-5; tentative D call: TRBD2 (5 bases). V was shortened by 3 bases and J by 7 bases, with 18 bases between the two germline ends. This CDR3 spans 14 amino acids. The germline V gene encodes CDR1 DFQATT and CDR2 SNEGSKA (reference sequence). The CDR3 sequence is CSASSIGNRTTQYF. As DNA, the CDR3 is TGCAGTGCTAGTTCCATCGGGAATCGAACGACCCAGTACTTC.

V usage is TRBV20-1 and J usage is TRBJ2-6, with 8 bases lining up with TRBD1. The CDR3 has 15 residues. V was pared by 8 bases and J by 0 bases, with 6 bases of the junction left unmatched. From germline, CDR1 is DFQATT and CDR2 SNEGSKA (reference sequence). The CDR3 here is CSPGTGASGANVLTF. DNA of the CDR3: TGCAGTCCTGGGACAGGAGCCTCTGGGGCCAACGTCCTGACTTTC.

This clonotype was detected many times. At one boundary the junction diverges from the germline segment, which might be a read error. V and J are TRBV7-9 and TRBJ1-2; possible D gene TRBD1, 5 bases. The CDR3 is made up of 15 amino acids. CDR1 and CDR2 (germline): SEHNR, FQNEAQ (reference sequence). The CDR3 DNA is TGTGCCAGCAGCTTAGGGGTTGGGGGGGACTATGGCTACCCCTTC. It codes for CASSLGVGGDYGYPF.

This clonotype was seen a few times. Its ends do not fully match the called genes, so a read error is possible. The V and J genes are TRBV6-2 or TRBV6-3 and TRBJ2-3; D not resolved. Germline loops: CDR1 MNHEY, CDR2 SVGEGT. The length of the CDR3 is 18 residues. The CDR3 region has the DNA TGTGCCAGCAGTGACTCGATAACCGCGCCGCGGTTGACAGATACGCAGTATTTT. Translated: CASSDSITAPRLTDTQYF.

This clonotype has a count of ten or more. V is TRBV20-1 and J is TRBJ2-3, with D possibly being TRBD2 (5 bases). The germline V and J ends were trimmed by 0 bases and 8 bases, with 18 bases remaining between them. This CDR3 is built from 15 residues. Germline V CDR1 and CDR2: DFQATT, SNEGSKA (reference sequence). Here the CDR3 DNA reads TGCAGTGCTAGAGATTCGGCTGAGCCTGAGGGTACGCAGTATTTT. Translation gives CSARDSAEPEGTQYF.

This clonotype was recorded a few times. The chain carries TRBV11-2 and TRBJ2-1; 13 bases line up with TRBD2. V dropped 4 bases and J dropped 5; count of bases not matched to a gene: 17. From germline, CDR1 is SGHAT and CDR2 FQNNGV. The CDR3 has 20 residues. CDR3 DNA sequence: TGTGCCAGCAGCTCCACATTACCCGCGGGACTAGCGGGAACCCACAATGAGCAGTTCTTC. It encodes CASSSTLPAGLAGTHNEQFF. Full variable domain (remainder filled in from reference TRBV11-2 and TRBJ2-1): EAGVAQSPRYKIIEKRQSVAFWCNPISGHATLYWYQQILGQGPKLLIQFQNNGVVDDSQLPKDRFSAERLKGVDSTLKIQPAKLEDSAVYLCASSSTLPAGLAGTHNEQFFGPGTRLTVL.